What follows is one TCR beta chain and its context. The sample is drawn from a study of blood T cell repertoires in COVID-19. Study-level background: Researchers got acute and convalescent COVID-19 samples from the United States, Italy and Spain. PBMCs, B-cell-depleted T cells, or T cells were the source of the cDNA or gDNA that made up the material.

Authors' processing steps: The authors estimated nucleated cell counts from reference gene primer amplification. Data came from immunoSEQ multiplex PCR; TCRdb stores just in-frame clones and leaves some out. V and J calls and clone size are those listed in that table; D and trimming were worked out from the DNA. The repertoire includes some 400,000 clones, roughly 86% of them detected once, and 3% sits in the top ten. This CDR3 is built from 13 residues. V was shortened by 6 bases and J by 4 bases, with 12 bases between the two germline ends. Germline CDR1 reads MNHEY; CDR2 reads SVGAGI. V gene TRBV6-5 combines with J gene TRBJ2-5; tentative D call: TRBD1 (6 bases). Sequencing input: peripheral blood. This sequence originates from a human donor in a cohort sampled during active COVID-19. CDR3 sequence (DNA): TGTGCCAGCAGCCCAGGGGTTGGAGAGACCCAGTACTTC. Translation gives CASSPGVGETQYF.